This is a list of T cell receptor beta chains from one sample in a study of vaccination effects on CD4 cells after COVID-19. No antigen is known for these receptors. Some clones are missing from TCRdb's copy, which holds only in-frame ones; the method was immunoSEQ multiplex PCR. Of around 35,000 clones listed, roughly 74% were seen once; the top ten hold about 3%. The sequencing used CD4+ T cells from PBMCs cultured without peptide, collected before COVID-19 vaccination. These receptors were obtained from a human donor who received a COVID-19 vaccine. CDR3s include the opening cysteine and the closing phenylalanine or tryptophan.

J gene	V gene	CDR3 protein
TRBJ2-2	TRBV7-2	CASCRETGELFF
TRBJ2-1	TRBV10-3	CAITNTGTGVDEQFF
TRBJ1-6	TRBV18	CASSREGSNSPLHF
TRBJ2-7	TRBV19	CASSITGTPLIYEQYF
TRBJ1-2	TRBV6-5	CASRRAGGDYGYTF
TRBJ2-3	TRBV16	CASSQKLVDRRAGTQYF
TRBJ2-1	TRBV6-5	CASSPSTSGSYEQFF
TRBJ1-4	TRBV29-1	CSVEGGAPFNEKLFF
TRBJ2-7	TRBV7-8	CASSVGTRGREQYF
TRBJ1-5	TRBV28	CASSPFVSNQPQHF
TRBJ1-2	TRBV5-4	CASSLGSAGKVYGYTF
TRBJ1-1	TRBV5-1	CASSLGAGVDTEAFF
TRBJ2-7	TRBV30	CAWSDTFSYEQYF
TRBJ2-1	TRBV5-1	CASSLGAGTGTYNEQFF
TRBJ2-3	TRBV19	CASSSGSGGTDTQYF
TRBJ1-5	TRBV4-2	CASRRVDSLNQPQHF
TRBJ1-1	TRBV18	CASSRIPQATEAFF
TRBJ2-7	TRBV11-2	CASSRDWTSYEQYF
TRBJ2-7	TRBV20-1	CTARFQYF
TRBJ1-2	TRBV6-2/TRBV6-3	CASSYDWTGSSYGYTF
TRBJ2-1	TRBV6-5	CASSFRGMTYNEQFF
TRBJ2-7	TRBV28	CASSFYRGLSYEQYF
TRBJ1-6	TRBV5-6	CASSWTTYGTANSPLHF
TRBJ2-3	TRBV30	CAWSISAVLAGGPRTDTQYF
TRBJ2-2	TRBV3-1/TRBV3-2	CASSPLDTGELFF
TRBJ1-2	TRBV13	CASSPGGLGGYTF
TRBJ1-2	TRBV28	CATPSQGSNYGYTF
TRBJ2-1	TRBV4-2	CASSHEQGLVNEQFF
TRBJ2-7	TRBV6-6	CASSPRDRGTYEQYF
TRBJ1-5	TRBV6-1	CASSDRGDQPQHF
TRBJ2-5	TRBV27	CASSLDRGETQYF
TRBJ1-1	TRBV28	CASSLLQLSTEAFF
TRBJ2-7	TRBV15	CATSLDRVTYEQYF
TRBJ1-5	TRBV4-2	CASSQGAAGNSNQPQHF
TRBJ2-7	TRBV5-4	CASSADSWAYEQYF
TRBJ2-7	TRBV15	CATSEVPISYEQYF
TRBJ2-1	TRBV7-8	CASSLITGNNEQFF
TRBJ1-3	TRBV18	CASSPLSGTGNSGNTIYF
TRBJ2-5	TRBV10-3	CAIRPTDREETQYF
TRBJ1-1	TRBV6-5	CASRRQGRAFF
TRBJ1-5	TRBV28	CASRSGSNQPQHF
TRBJ1-6	TRBV15	CATSDRRGYNSPLHF
TRBJ1-5	TRBV4-1	CASSQEGGGNQPQHF